Here is one TCR beta chain with its context. The antigen it recognizes is unknown. Base qualities are not at hand, and no much larger clone is one base apart. The CDR3 regions of human TCRbeta chains were analyzed by immunosequencing. On the study's bioinformatics: Repertoire TCRs were checked for matches against a reference library of SARS-CoV-2-specific TCRs that had been generated using the MIRA antigen-specificity platform. Breadth was defined as the fraction of unique TCRs that were SARS-CoV-2-associated. Depth was defined as the fraction of total T cells that were SARS-CoV-2-associated. Using the MIRA data, every spike-specific TCR was mapped to the spike region that the TCR reacted to and assigned to either a CD4 or a CD8 class. Log10-transformed breadth and depth values were compared by one-way ANOVA with Sidak's multiple comparisons tests. In its TCRdb copy, this immuneACCESS table keeps in-frame sequences only and misses some clones. Where compared with another copy, unresolved V genes explain less than half of these, and the others have no known cause. V and J calls and clone size are those listed in that table; D and trimming were worked out from the DNA. This sample comprises roughly 100,000 clones, about 86% of them detected only once. The ten largest clones represent around 1.5% of the sample.

CDR1 is given as MNHNS and CDR2 as SASEGT, both from the germline V gene. The V end loses 3 bases and the J end loses 1 base, and a stretch of 7 bases separates them. Including cysteine and phenylalanine, the CDR3 has 14 amino acids. Of all the DNA, just the CDR3 is kept, 42 bases in frame from base 1. The sample's time point label, in plain terms: baseline before first vaccination. The vaccinee samples were drawn from two UK trials, COV001 and COV002, one of which was a single-blind randomized controlled phase 2/3 trial testing AZD1222 (ChAdOx1 nCoV-19) in healthy adults. For TCRbeta chain sequencing, PBMC samples were collected from trial participants at day 0 and at day 28 after the second dose. The sample is drawn from a study of T cell responses to AZD1222 COVID-19 vaccine listed by TCRdb under 2021. Regarding the research as a whole: AZD1222 recipients given second doses at about 4 weeks or at about 12 weeks were pooled, since spike-specific TCR depth and breadth were not found to differ between the two schedules. TCR sequencing was performed for 230 to 250 trial participants, of whom some 200 were given two doses of AZD1222 and approximately 25 were given two doses of MenACWY control vaccine. Trial participants were enrolled into age subgroups of 18-55, 56-69 and 70-plus years, which contained about 150, 27 and 61 TCR-sequenced participants, respectively. Here is what the overall study found, with its caveats: Participants were mostly white British and included more females than males, and it was suggested by the authors that clonal diversity may have been underestimated. A significant rise in spike-specific TCR breadth and depth was observed after two AZD1222 doses relative to day 0 and relative to MenACWY recipients. Conclusions about previously exposed vaccinees are limited, since just six AZD1222 recipients were seropositive for SARS-CoV-2 at baseline. Because no samples from the day 14 peak response were available, repertoires could be characterized only after the peak T cell response. The whole spike protein was spanned by vaccine-associated CD4 TCRs, and dominant responses were seen in regions 160-218 and 743-854. Epitopes outside the regions mutated in the B.1.351 and B.1.1.7 variants were reportedly recognized by nearly half of the unique spike-specific TCRs. The 56-69-year group was small, and its depth increase did not reach significance, likely because of low power.

This clonotype originated in an adult in good health. The sequence joins TRBV6-1 to TRBJ1-3; the D gene is not confidently resolved. Sequenced material: peripheral blood, taken on day 0 of AZD1222 vaccination. At the DNA level, the sequence is TGTGCCAGCAGTGACCCGGGGTCTGGAAACACCATATATTTT. Translated, it reads CASSDPGSGNTIYF.